These 22 T cell receptor beta chains were sequenced from one sample in a study of blood T cell repertoires in COVID-19. Repertoires were generated with immunoSEQ multiplex PCR, while TCRdb's copy carries only in-frame clones and drops some. The repertoire consists of roughly 90,000 clones, with roughly 84% occurring once and the leading ten covering roughly 3%. Sequencing was done on a sample of peripheral blood. These receptor sequences come from a woman older than 75 with COVID-19, enrolled during active disease.

The chain has TRBV29-1 and TRBJ2-7; 8 bases align to TRBD1. The CDR3 has 13 residues. Germline CDR1 and CDR2: SQVTM and ANQGSEA. The V and J ends lost 3 bases and 8 bases, in that order; junction bases with no gene match: 9. The CDR3, as DNA: TGCAGCGTTGACGACAGGGGCGAAGCTCAGCAGTACTTC. It is translated as CSVDDRGEAQQYF.

The chain links TRBV11-1 to TRBJ2-7, with D perhaps TRBD2 (6 bases). The germline V gene encodes CDR1 SGHAT and CDR2 FQDESV (reference sequence). The CDR3 contains 14 residues. V dropped 0 bases and J dropped 3 bases, with 9 bases sitting between them. The CDR3 nucleotides are TGTGCCAGCAGCTTAGCTGCGGGGAACTACGAGCAGTACTTC. Translation gives CASSLAAGNYEQYF.

V gene TRBV5-4 combines with J gene TRBJ2-5; tentative D call: TRBD2 (5 bases). This CDR3 region has 13 residues. Germline values: CDR1 SGHNT, CDR2 YYREEE (reference sequence). Trimming removed 1 base at V and 3 bases at J, with 7 bases between. CDR3 sequence: CASSLYGKETQYF. CDR3 sequence (DNA): TGTGCCAGCAGCTTGTACGGGAAAGAGACCCAGTACTTC.

The V and J genes are TRBV27 and TRBJ2-1; 8 bases are a match to TRBD1. The V gene's germline CDR1 is MNHEY and CDR2 SMNVEV (reference sequence). CDR3 length: 15 residues. J was trimmed by 5 bases and V by 2 bases; bases with no gene match: 5. The CDR3 sequence is CASSLRDRRNNEQFF. CDR3 DNA sequence: TGTGCCAGCAGTTTACGGGACAGGAGAAACAATGAGCAGTTCTTC.

The genes are TRBV9 and TRBJ2-3, with 9 bases matching TRBD1. The CDR3 contains 14 residues. The ends lost 8 bases at V and 2 bases at J; junction bases unmatched: 6. Germline values: CDR1 SGDLS, CDR2 YYNGEE. The CDR3 DNA reads TGTGCCAGTTCCGGGACAGGGTACACAGATACGCAGTATTTT. Protein product: CASSGTGYTDTQYF.

V usage is TRBV6-5 and J usage is TRBJ2-5; 7 nucleotides match TRBD1. The V gene end was trimmed by 5 bases and the J gene end by 0 bases; junction bases not matched to a gene: 6. There are 15 residues in the CDR3. Germline values: CDR1 MNHEY, CDR2 SVGAGI. In DNA, the CDR3 is TGTGCCAGCAGTAAGACAGGGACGTACCAAGAGACCCAGTACTTC. It codes for CASSKTGTYQETQYF.

J is TRBJ1-6 and V is TRBV15; D not resolved. The V gene lost 0 bases and the J gene lost 8 bases, with 11 bases spanning the gap. This CDR3 region has 15 residues. The germline gives CDR1 LNHNV, CDR2 YYDKDF (reference sequence). CDR3 amino acids: CATSREKEVDSPLHF. DNA of the CDR3: TGTGCCACCAGCAGAGAGAAGGAGGTGGATTCACCCCTCCACTTT. Variable domain in full (rest from reference TRBV15 and TRBJ1-6): DAMVIQNPRYQVTQFGKPVTLSCSQTLNHNVMYWYQQKSSQAPKLLFHYYDKDFNNEADTPDNFQSRRPNTSFCFLDIRSPGLGDTAMYLCATSREKEVDSPLHFGNGTRLTVT.

The CDR3 region is CSVSEAEKLFF. In DNA form, the CDR3 reads TGCAGCGTTTCGGAGGCTGAAAAACTGTTTTTT. This chain uses TRBV29-1 with TRBJ1-4; D not resolved. The ends were cut back, 5 bases at V and 7 bases at J, with 8 bases in the middle. Germline CDR1 and CDR2: SQVTM and ANQGSEA. This CDR3 spans 11 amino acids.

The genes are TRBV14 and TRBJ2-5; 12 bases map to TRBD1. This CDR3 has 21 amino acids. The V gene's germline CDR1 is SGHDN and CDR2 FVKESK. Trimming took 0 bases from V and 7 from J; bases not matched to a gene: 21. The CDR3 sequence is CASSQDKGPPGQGAGFGTQYF. The CDR3 DNA sequence: TGTGCCAGCAGCCAAGATAAGGGACCGCCGGGACAGGGGGCGGGATTTGGGACCCAGTACTTC.

The gene calls are TRBV11-2 and TRBJ1-5; no firm D call. Looked up from germline, CDR1 is SGHAT and CDR2 is FQNNGV. The germline V and J ends were trimmed by 1 base and 2 bases, with 9 bases remaining between them. The CDR3 contains 15 residues. The CDR3 here is CASSLGFTGNQPQHF. The DNA for the CDR3 is TGTGCCAGCAGCTTAGGGTTTACAGGCAATCAGCCCCAGCATTTT.

The CDR3 nucleotides read TGTGCCAGCAGCTTAAGGGGGACAGGGGTTACTGAAGCTTTCTTT. Protein product: CASSLRGTGVTEAFF. The J gene is TRBJ1-1, the V gene TRBV7-3; 10 nucleotides match TRBD1. Germline V gene data show CDR1 as SGHTA and CDR2 as FQGTGA. There are 15 residues in the CDR3. V gave up 1 base and J gave up 5 bases; unmatched junction bases: 4.

This clone has just a few counts. This chain connects TRBV7-2 to TRBJ2-7; 10 nucleotides line up with TRBD1. The CDR3 loop spans 16 amino acids. CDR1 and CDR2 from the germline V gene are SGHTA and FQGNSA. J lost 3 bases, V lost 0 bases, and 5 bases had no gene match. The CDR3 is CASSLAVGQGFYEQYF. CDR3 sequence (DNA): TGTGCCAGCAGCTTAGCTGTGGGACAGGGGTTCTACGAGCAGTACTTC.

The genes are TRBV5-6 and TRBJ2-7; 9 bases match TRBD1. With V trimmed by 1 base and J by 2 bases, 4 bases remained unmatched. There are 15 residues in the CDR3. Germline loops: CDR1 SGHDT, CDR2 YYEEEE. CDR3 sequence reads: CASSLTGGATYEQYF. The CDR3 nucleotides are TGTGCCAGCAGCTTGACAGGGGGCGCGACCTACGAGCAGTACTTC.

This chain connects TRBV12-3 or TRBV12-4 to TRBJ2-1, with 10 nucleotides matching TRBD1. This CDR3 is built from 12 residues. Unmatched junction bases numbered 2, after V lost 3 bases and J lost 12 bases. The CDR3 DNA follows: TGTGCCAGCAGTTTCCGGGACAGGGGGCAGTTCTTC. This sequence encodes CASSFRDRGQFF.

V gene TRBV27 combines with J gene TRBJ2-3; 10 bases line up with TRBD2. Trimming took 5 bases from V and 5 from J; bases not matched to a gene: 7. Looked up from germline, CDR1 is MNHEY and CDR2 is SMNVEV (reference sequence). The CDR3 sequence is 15 residues long. The chain's CDR3 is CASSRDLAGEDTQYF. As DNA, the CDR3 is TGTGCCAGCAGTCGCGACCTAGCGGGAGAAGATACGCAGTATTTT.

The chain employs TRBV29-1 and TRBJ2-7; TRBD1 matches at 11 bases. The CDR3 sequence is 15 residues long. Germline V gene lookup returns CDR1 SQVTM and CDR2 ANQGSEA. Trimming removed 0 bases from V and 4 bases from J; junction bases left unmatched: 5. CDR3 region: CSVEDGTGGGYEQYF. DNA of the CDR3: TGCAGCGTTGAAGATGGGACAGGGGGTGGGTACGAGCAGTACTTC.

The rearrangement joins TRBV20-1 to TRBJ2-5; no clear D gene. V lost 3 bases, J lost 5 bases, and 16 bases lay in between. The CDR3 has 14 residues. Per germline, CDR1 DFQATT and CDR2 SNEGSKA (reference sequence). CDR3 DNA sequence: TGCAGTGCTAGTCCCCCCTCCTTTCGGGAGACCCAGTACTTC. This codes for CSASPPSFRETQYF.

The J gene is TRBJ1-5, the V gene TRBV5-1; tentatively, D is TRBD1 (5 bases). From germline, CDR1 is SGHRS and CDR2 YFSETQ. V was trimmed by 0 bases and J by 7 bases, leaving 14 bases between them. The CDR3 sequence is 15 residues long. The CDR3 sequence is CASSLAAGGGQPQHF. CDR3 sequence (DNA): TGCGCCAGCAGCTTGGCCGCCGGGGGGGGACAGCCCCAGCATTTT.

The chain has TRBV25-1 and TRBJ2-3, with 13 bases aligning to TRBD2. Trimming took 6 bases from V and 4 from J; bases not matched to a gene: 1. Germline V gene sequence: CDR1 MGHDK, CDR2 SYGVNS. The CDR3 contains 14 residues. The CDR3, as DNA: TGTGCCAGCAGCGGGACTAGCGGGGCAGATACGCAGTATTTT. Translated: CASSGTSGADTQYF. Variable domain in full (rest from reference TRBV25-1 and TRBJ2-3): EADIYQTPRYLVIGTGKKITLECSQTMGHDKMYWYQQDPGMELHLIHYSYGVNSTEKGDLSSESTVSRIRTEHFPLTLESARPSHTSQYLCASSGTSGADTQYFGPGTRLTVL.

This chain joins TRBV27 and TRBJ1-3; the match to TRBD1 covers 7 bases. Looked up from germline, CDR1 is MNHEY and CDR2 is SMNVEV (reference sequence). The CDR3 is 16 residues long. With V trimmed by 5 bases and J by 0 bases, 7 bases remained unmatched. The chain's CDR3 is CASSPFGTASGNTIYF. In nucleotides, the CDR3 is TGTGCCAGCAGTCCTTTCGGGACAGCCTCTGGAAACACCATATATTTT.

This clone has just a few counts. The CDR3 here is CASSLPRLAPREQYF. CDR3 bases: TGTGCCAGCAGTTTACCCCGGCTAGCGCCCCGCGAGCAGTACTTC. This chain links TRBV28 with TRBJ2-7, with D possibly matching TRBD2 (6 bases). V lost 2 bases, J lost 6 bases, and 17 bases lay in between. Germline-derived CDR1 and CDR2 are MDHEN and SYDVKM. This CDR3 has 15 amino acids.

This chain joins TRBV5-4 and TRBJ2-3, with 7 bases fitting TRBD1. V dropped 0 bases and J dropped 1; count of bases not matched to a gene: 8. The CDR3 is 17 residues long. The germline gives CDR1 SGHNT, CDR2 YYREEE (reference sequence). CDR3 amino acids: CASSLGAGGYGTDTQYF. The DNA of the CDR3 is TGTGCCAGCAGCTTGGGGGCAGGGGGTTACGGCACAGATACGCAGTATTTT.